These 24 T cell receptor beta chains were sequenced from one sample in a study of T cells in Graves' hyperthyroidism and ophthalmopathy. The TCR beta CDR3 regions underwent amplification using RNA transcripts as the source. HTBI primers drove first-round RT-PCR of the TCR CDR3. TCRdb reprocessed the multiplex PCR reads with MiXCR, giving one entry per CDR3 protein. The sample lists about 330,000 distinct CDR3 sequences, around 15% occurring once. The specimen was blood. These receptors originate from a woman aged 40 to 49 with Graves' ophthalmopathy.

This clonotype was seen repeatedly, ten times or more. The chain carries TRBV2 and TRBJ1-5; the D is unclear. Germline loops: CDR1 SNHLY, CDR2 FYNNEI. V was trimmed by 6 bases and J by 3 bases, leaving 12 bases between them. CDR3 length: 14 amino acids. CDR3 protein: CASSPTRNNQPQHF. As DNA, the CDR3 is TGTGCCAGCAGCCCGACAAGAAACAATCAGCCCCAGCATTTT.

This clonotype was seen at least ten times. The chain links TRBV27 to TRBJ1-5; D call uncertain. V was trimmed by 6 bases and J by 0 bases, leaving 6 bases between them. Germline loops: CDR1 MNHEY, CDR2 SMNVEV (reference sequence). The CDR3 has 13 amino acids. CDR3: CASRPNSNQPQHF. CDR3 coding DNA: TGTGCCAGCAGACCAAATAGCAATCAGCCCCAGCATTTT.

This clonotype appeared many times. The chain combines TRBV2 with TRBJ2-5; TRBD2 aligns across 11 bases. The V gene end was trimmed by 1 base and the J gene end by 2 bases; junction bases not matched to a gene: 6. The CDR3 totals 17 residues. Germline CDR1 reads SNHLY; CDR2 reads FYNNEI. The CDR3 region is CASSEVLAGGTQETQYF. In DNA form, the CDR3 reads TGTGCCAGCAGTGAAGTTTTAGCGGGGGGGACACAAGAGACCCAGTACTTC.

This clonotype was counted ten times or more. This chain joins TRBV6-5 and TRBJ1-2; TRBD1 aligns across 8 bases. Trimming took 1 base from V and 4 from J; bases not matched to a gene: 5. This CDR3 is 15 amino acids long. Per germline, CDR1 MNHEY and CDR2 SVGAGI. The CDR3, as DNA: TGTGCCAGCAGTTACTTGGACAGGGAGTCCTATGGCTACACCTTC. Translation: CASSYLDRESYGYTF.

This clonotype was seen ten or more times. This chain links TRBV29-1 with TRBJ2-5; 7 nucleotides align to TRBD2. The CDR3 is made up of 12 amino acids. CDR1 is SQVTM, CDR2 ANQGSEA, per germline. V was clipped by 1 base and J by 5 bases; unmatched bases: 1. In DNA, the CDR3 is TGCAGCGTTGAAGTACTAGCGGAGACCCAGTACTTC. Translated: CSVEVLAETQYF.

This clonotype was counted at least ten times. The chain couples TRBV28 to TRBJ2-7, with TRBD2 matching 8 bases. The V and J ends lost 6 bases and 3 bases, in that order; junction bases with no gene match: 7. This CDR3 has 14 residues. The germline V gene has CDR1 MDHEN and CDR2 SYDVKM. CDR3 DNA: TGTGCCAGCAGAACGGGAGGGTTTTTCTACGAGCAGTACTTC. Protein product: CASRTGGFFYEQYF.

This clonotype was seen many times. The CDR3 reads CASSLARVSRYEQYF. CDR3 nucleotide sequence: TGCGCCAGCAGCTTGGCCCGGGTTAGCCGCTACGAGCAGTACTTC. The chain joins TRBV5-1 to TRBJ2-7; D remains ambiguous. The CDR3 length is 15 residues. The V gene lost 0 bases and the J gene lost 3 bases, with 13 bases spanning the gap. Germline assignment: CDR1 SGHRS and CDR2 YFSETQ.

This clonotype was detected many times. J is TRBJ2-5 and V is TRBV10-3, with TRBD2 matching over 12 bases. The CDR3 runs 16 residues. V trimming: 5 bases; J trimming: 5 bases; junction bases outside the gene matches: 9. Germline CDR1 ENHRY, CDR2 SYGVKD. Here the CDR3 reads CAISQTSGGKEETQYF. The CDR3 DNA follows: TGTGCCATCAGTCAGACTAGCGGGGGAAAGGAGGAGACCCAGTACTTC.

This clonotype was observed at least ten times. The rearrangement joins TRBV11-2 to TRBJ1-4; a possible D gene is TRBD1 (5 bases). The germline gives CDR1 SGHAT, CDR2 FQNNGV. The ends were cut back, 0 bases at V and 6 bases at J, with 8 bases in the middle. The length of the CDR3 is 14 residues. The CDR3 nucleotides are TGTGCCAGCAGCTTAGACAGGGCATATGAAAAACTGTTTTTT. Translated, it gives CASSLDRAYEKLFF.

Worth noting for this clonotype: This may be a read error: a much more frequent sequence differs by one nucleotide. The V call is TRBV12-3 or TRBV12-4, the J call TRBJ1-3; TRBD1 agrees at 7 bases. The CDR3 consists of 15 residues. In DNA, the CDR3 is TGTGCCAGCAGTAAGACAGGGAGCTCTGGAAACACCGTATATTTT. It yields the protein CASSKTGSSGNTVYF.

This clonotype was seen only a few times. V usage is TRBV18 and J usage is TRBJ1-1; a weak D match, TRBD1 (6 bases). V was trimmed by 6 bases and J by 1 base, leaving 15 bases between them. Germline CDR1 reads KGHSH; CDR2 reads LQKENI. The CDR3 has 15 residues. The CDR3 spells CASSRYGQPNTEAFF. Written as DNA, the CDR3 is TGTGCCAGCTCCCGTTATGGACAGCCGAACACTGAAGCTTTCTTT.

This clonotype was seen repeatedly, ten times or more. The gene calls are TRBV10-3 and TRBJ1-4; no reliable D call. Germline CDR1 is ENHRY and CDR2 is SYGVKD. The V end was cut by 3 bases, the J end by 0 bases, with 5 bases between. The CDR3 totals 14 residues. The CDR3: CAISDQATNEKLFF. The CDR3 DNA follows: TGTGCCATCAGTGACCAGGCAACTAATGAAAAACTGTTTTTT.

The V call is TRBV5-1, the J call TRBJ1-1; D perhaps matches TRBD1 (5 bases). The CDR3 is 16 residues long. V was cut by 2 bases and J by 2 bases, with 16 bases left in between. Germline-derived CDR1 and CDR2 are SGHRS and YFSETQ. CDR3 region: CASSLKGQLLNTEAFF. CDR3 nucleotide sequence: TGCGCCAGCAGCTTAAAGGGGCAGCTCCTTAACACTGAAGCTTTCTTT.

Ten or more counts support this clonotype. This CDR3 reads CASSWGLAGFEQFF. In nucleotides, the CDR3 is TGCGCCAGCAGCTGGGGACTAGCGGGGTTTGAGCAGTTCTTC. J is TRBJ2-1 and V is TRBV5-1; 13 positions agree with TRBD2. The V and J ends lost 3 bases and 9 bases, in that order; junction bases with no gene match: 3. There are 14 residues in the CDR3. The germline CDR1 and CDR2 sequences are SGHRS and YFSETQ.

This clonotype came up many times. The chain has TRBV15 and TRBJ2-1; 8 bases are a match to TRBD2. Germline V CDR1 and CDR2: LNHNV, YYDKDF (reference sequence). The CDR3 has 15 residues. Trimming cost V 1 base and J 6 bases; bases outside gene matches: 5. DNA of the CDR3: TGTGCCACCAGCAGAGCGGGGGGGTTGGTCAATGAGCAGTTCTTC. Translation gives CATSRAGGLVNEQFF.

The rearrangement uses TRBV5-1 and TRBJ2-5; TRBD2 is a possible D gene (5 bases). There are 16 residues in the CDR3. From germline, CDR1 is SGHRS and CDR2 YFSETQ. Trimming removed 0 bases from V and 1 base from J, with 13 bases in between. CDR3 sequence (DNA): TGCGCCAGCAGCTTGGAGGCGTCCAGCGGCCAAGAGACCCAGTACTTC. It codes for CASSLEASSGQETQYF.

This clonotype has a count of ten or more. The rearrangement uses TRBV15 and TRBJ1-1; D remains ambiguous. Per germline, CDR1 LNHNV and CDR2 YYDKDF (reference sequence). The CDR3 runs 14 residues. Trimming took off 1 base at V and 6 bases at J, with 12 bases between the two ends. The CDR3 sequence: CATSRGQTLPEAFF. The CDR3 DNA reads TGTGCCACCAGCAGAGGTCAAACTCTTCCTGAAGCTTTCTTT.

In the case of this clonotype: The final CDR3 position lacks the conserved phenylalanine or tryptophan, pointing to a likely read error. The CDR3 DNA follows: TGTGCCAGCAGTTACGCGGGGGGCAACGGATACACCGGGGAGCTGTTTCTT. It encodes CASSYAGGNGYTGELFL. This rearrangement joins TRBV6-1 to TRBJ2-2; 8 bases are shared with TRBD2. V was pared by 5 bases and J by 3 bases, with 11 bases of the junction left unmatched. Per the germline V gene, CDR1 is MNHNS and CDR2 is SASEGT. The CDR3 totals 17 residues.

The chain carries TRBV4-1 and TRBJ1-2, with D hard to call. V gave up 0 bases and J gave up 2 bases, with 10 bases separating them. This CDR3 comprises 15 residues. Germline V gives CDR1 MGHRA, CDR2 YSYEKL. The CDR3 loop is CASSQDQGTNYGYTF. In nucleotides, the CDR3 is TGCGCCAGCAGCCAAGATCAAGGAACAAACTATGGCTACACCTTC.

Notes on this clonotype: A much larger clone differs from this one at a single base, so this may be a read error. The chain uses TRBV20-1 and TRBJ2-3; D not certain. Per the germline V gene, CDR1 is DFQATT and CDR2 is SNEGSKA (reference sequence). The CDR3 sequence is 14 residues long. The V gene lost 6 bases and the J gene lost 10 bases, with 23 bases spanning the gap. Written as DNA, the CDR3 is TGCAGTGCCGGACCTAGACTTCTTGGTCATGCGCAGTATTTT. Translation gives CSAGPRLLGHAQYF.

This chain joins TRBV28 and TRBJ1-2; the match to TRBD1 covers 7 bases. This CDR3 has 13 residues. Germline lookup yields CDR1 MDHEN and CDR2 SYDVKM. With 7 bases clipped from V and 5 bases from J, the junction kept 7 bases outside the gene matches. This CDR3 is CASKTQGIYGYTF. The DNA of the CDR3 is TGTGCCAGCAAGACACAGGGGATTTATGGCTACACCTTC.

This clonotype was detected many times. CDR3 sequence reads: CASSFGPSNQPQHF. For the CDR3, the DNA is TGTGCCAGCAGTTTCGGGCCTAGCAATCAGCCCCAGCATTTT. The gene calls are TRBV27 and TRBJ1-5; D not resolved. The CDR3 consists of 14 residues. The germline V gene has CDR1 MNHEY and CDR2 SMNVEV (reference sequence). Trimming took 3 bases from V and 0 from J, leaving 6 bases between them.

This clonotype has a count of ten or more. The chain combines TRBV30 with TRBJ2-5, with D hard to call. CDR3 length: 12 amino acids. Germline V gives CDR1 GTSNPN, CDR2 SVGIG (reference sequence). Trimming took 0 bases from V and 4 from J, leaving 6 bases between them. CDR3 in DNA: TGTGCCTGGAGTGTATCTCCAGAGACCCAGTACTTC. Its translation: CAWSVSPETQYF.

This clonotype was detected ten times or more. The rearrangement uses TRBV19 and TRBJ1-5; no clear D gene. V was clipped by 5 bases and J by 0 bases, with 17 bases between them. CDR1 and CDR2 (germline): LNHDA, SQIVND (reference sequence). The CDR3 loop spans 17 amino acids. The CDR3 protein is CASSPRKGDYSNQPQHF. The CDR3 nucleotides are TGTGCCAGTAGTCCTCGGAAGGGCGACTATAGCAATCAGCCCCAGCATTTT.